The subject of this entry is one T cell receptor (beta chain). The data belong to a study of blood T cell repertoires in COVID-19. Overall study context: Some COVID-19 samples were acute and others convalescent; all came from the United States, Italy and Spain. T cells, B-cell-depleted T cells, or PBMCs provided the cDNA or gDNA that served as material.

Original processing notes: Estimates of nucleated cell counts were drawn from the amplification of reference gene primers. Generated by immunoSEQ multiplex PCR, the TCRdb table keeps only in-frame clones and is missing some. V, J and clone size derive from that table, while D and trimming were established from the DNA sequence. This sample has a few hundred thousand clones, with 88% found just once. The sequence came from a woman aged 40 to 49 who had recovered from COVID-19. The sample was peripheral blood.

CDR3 DNA sequence: TGTGCCAGCGGTGACTCCGGACAGGGTAACTATGGCTACACCTTC. The encoded protein is CASGDSGQGNYGYTF. The chain is built from TRBV5-6 and TRBJ1-2, with 8 bases that match TRBD1. The junction had 9 bases not matched to a gene; V was cut back by 7 bases and J by 1 base. The CDR3 covers 15 residues. The germline V gene has CDR1 SGHDT and CDR2 YYEEEE.